The clone carrying this TCR beta chain turned up a few times. Its antigen is not known. The authors ran a second PCR of 7 to 11 cycles using a sample-barcoded 5' primer and a J-beta primer mix. TCRdb used MiXCR to reprocess the 5' RACE reads, holding one entry per CDR3 protein. The sample shows around 970,000 distinct CDR3 sequences, just over 50% of them seen only once. The data were obtained in a study of blood T cells in healthy people across ages. Germline CDR1 is SSHAT and CDR2 is FNYEAQ (reference sequence). Deletions cut 1 base from V and 1 base from J, with 13 bases between. The CDR3 spans 17 residues. Study-wide results and caveats: A greater number of naive CD4+ cells and higher diversity distinguished long-lived donors from aged donors. Reliance upon unsorted PBMCs precluded definitive naive versus antigen-experienced comparison.

The clonotype originates from a woman aged 55 to 70 in good health. Sample: blood. This rearrangement joins TRBV7-7 to TRBJ2-2; a weak D match, TRBD1 (5 bases). The CDR3, as DNA: TGTGCCAGCAGCTTAGGGAGAACCGACAGGAACACCGGGGAGCTGTTTTTT. It specifies CASSLGRTDRNTGELFF.